These T cell receptor beta chains were read from a single sample in a study of blood T cells in healthy people across ages. TCRdb reanalysed the 5' RACE reads using MiXCR and keeps one entry per CDR3 protein. The repertoire holds 850,000 to 1,000,000 distinct CDR3 sequences, with under 50% as singletons. Sequenced: blood. All receptors derive from a man aged 25-40 years in good health. Each CDR3 is given with its conserved first and last residue. The D gene is left open where the match is weak. The size entry is marked missing in some rows and otherwise reads once, few, many or a size class.

d_call j_call v_call clone_size cdr3_aa cdr3_nt
NA TRBJ2-5 TRBV28 few CASRVMETQYF TGTGCCAGCAGAGTCATGGAGACCCAGTACTTC
NA TRBJ2-7 TRBV6-5 NA CASSSGVGTEQYF TGTGCCAGCAGTTCGGGAGTAGGGACCGAGCAGTACTTC
NA TRBJ1-6 TRBV5-1 few CASSMDSGEWNSPLHF TGCGCCAGCAGCATGGACAGCGGCGAGTGGAATTCACCCCTCCACTTT
TRBD1 TRBJ2-3 TRBV25-1 few CASRVGQGDHTQYF TGTGCCAGCAGGGTGGGACAGGGAGATCATACGCAGTATTTT
TRBD2 TRBJ2-3 TRBV20-1 few CSAINLAGRTDTQYF TGCAGTGCTATAAACCTAGCGGGGCGCACAGATACGCAGTATTTT
TRBD2 TRBJ2-3 TRBV3-1 NA CASSQDPAGGVDTQYF TGTGCCAGCAGCCAAGACCCAGCGGGGGGGGTAGATACGCAGTATTTT
NA TRBJ1-2 TRBV7-2 NA CASSPLVASGVYGYTF TGTGCCAGCAGCCCCCTTGTGGCATCTGGGGTGTATGGCTACACCTTC
NA TRBJ1-4 TRBV4-3 NA CASSPQRATNEKLFF TGCGCCAGCAGCCCGCAGAGAGCAACTAATGAAAAACTGTTTTTT
NA TRBJ1-5 TRBV12-3/TRBV12-4 NA CASSQQWGNQPQHF TGTGCCAGCAGCCAACAATGGGGAAATCAGCCCCAGCATTTT
NA TRBJ1-4 TRBV27 NA CASSWAGSTNEKLFF TGTGCCAGCAGTTGGGCAGGGTCAACTAATGAAAAACTGTTTTTT